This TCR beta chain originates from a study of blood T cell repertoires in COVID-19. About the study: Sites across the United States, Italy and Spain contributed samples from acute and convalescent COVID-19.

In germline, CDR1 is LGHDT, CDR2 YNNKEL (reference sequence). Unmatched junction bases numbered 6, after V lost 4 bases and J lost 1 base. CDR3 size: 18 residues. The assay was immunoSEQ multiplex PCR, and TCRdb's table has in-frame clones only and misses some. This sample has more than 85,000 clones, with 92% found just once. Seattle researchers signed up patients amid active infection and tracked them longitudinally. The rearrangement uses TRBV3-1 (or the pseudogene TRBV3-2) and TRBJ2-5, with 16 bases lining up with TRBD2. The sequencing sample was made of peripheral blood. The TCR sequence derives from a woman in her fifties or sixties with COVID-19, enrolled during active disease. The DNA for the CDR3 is TGTGCCAGCAGCCCAGGGACTAGCGGGGGGGCCGTCCAAGAGACCCAGTACTTC. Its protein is CASSPGTSGGAVQETQYF.